The 20 T cell receptor beta chains reported below all come from one sample, sequenced in a study of T cells in Graves' hyperthyroidism and ophthalmopathy. Authors of the study amplified TCR beta CDR3 regions from RNA transcripts. During a first-round RT-PCR of the TCR CDR3, the HTBI primer set was used. TCRdb processed the multiplex PCR reads anew with MiXCR; each CDR3 protein has one entry. The sample lists about 600,000 distinct CDR3 sequences, roughly 15% occurring once. Sequenced input: blood. These receptors were obtained from a woman aged 40-49 years with Graves' ophthalmopathy.

The V gene is TRBV20-1, the J gene TRBJ2-5; 14 bases line up with TRBD2. There are 15 residues in the CDR3. Trimming removed 4 bases from V and 4 bases from J; junction bases left unmatched: 5. The V gene's germline CDR1 is DFQATT and CDR2 SNEGSKA (reference sequence). CDR3 sequence reads: CSAKAGTSGRETQYF. The CDR3 region has the DNA TGCAGTGCTAAAGCAGGGACTAGCGGGAGAGAGACCCAGTACTTC.

This clonotype was seen ten or more times. The rearrangement uses TRBV24-1 and TRBJ2-7; a possible D gene is TRBD1 (6 bases). V lost 4 bases, J lost 4 bases, and 10 bases lay in between. This CDR3 region has 13 residues. CDR1 KGHDR and CDR2 SFDVKD come from the germline V gene. For the CDR3, the DNA is TGTGCCACCAGTGACCCCGGGACATACGAGCAGTACTTC. As protein: CATSDPGTYEQYF.

This clonotype was detected many times. This chain joins TRBV18 and TRBJ2-1, with TRBD1 matching 7 bases. V lost 0 bases, J lost 4 bases, and 6 bases stayed unmatched. Germline V CDR1 and CDR2: KGHSH, LQKENI. The CDR3 consists of 16 residues. The CDR3 coding sequence is TGTGCCAGCTCACCACCCCGGGACAGCTTATACAATGAGCAGTTCTTC. Protein product: CASSPPRDSLYNEQFF.

In its sample, this clonotype was seen many times. The chain uses TRBV7-3 and TRBJ2-1; maybe TRBD1 (6 bases). This CDR3 has 17 amino acids. Germline V gene data show CDR1 as SGHTA and CDR2 as FQGTGA. V dropped 2 bases and J dropped 0 bases, with 14 bases sitting between them. The CDR3 reads CASSLSRDTASYNEQFF. CDR3 DNA sequence: TGTGCCAGCAGCTTATCCCGGGACACCGCCTCCTACAATGAGCAGTTCTTC.

In its sample, this clonotype was seen a few times. J is TRBJ1-5 and V is TRBV4-1; a weak D match, TRBD1 (5 bases). The germline V and J ends were trimmed by 1 base and 6 bases, with 16 bases remaining between them. Germline values: CDR1 MGHRA, CDR2 YSYEKL. The CDR3 covers 16 residues. CDR3 loop: CASSQAVVQGGQPQHF. CDR3 nucleotides: TGCGCCAGCAGCCAAGCAGTGGTCCAGGGTGGTCAGCCCCAGCATTTT.

This clonotype was seen ten or more times. The chain carries TRBV3-1 and TRBJ2-1; D is ambiguous. Trimming took off 3 bases at V and 10 bases at J, with 10 bases between the two ends. The CDR3 consists of 12 residues. Germline V lookup: CDR1 LGHDT, CDR2 YNNKEL (reference sequence). This CDR3 reads CASSQEGREQFF. The CDR3 DNA follows: TGTGCCAGCAGCCAGGAAGGTCGGGAGCAGTTCTTC.

This clonotype was counted many times. The chain recombines TRBV20-1 with TRBJ2-3; TRBD2 aligns across 14 bases. The length of the CDR3 is 14 residues. CDR1 DFQATT and CDR2 SNEGSKA come from the germline V gene (reference sequence). The ends lost 3 bases at V and 8 bases at J; junction bases unmatched: 4. CDR3 residues: CSARTSGRAVTQYF. CDR3 DNA: TGCAGTGCTAGGACTAGCGGGAGGGCCGTTACGCAGTATTTT.

This clonotype was seen repeatedly, ten times or more. The genes are TRBV28 and TRBJ1-5, with D unclear. This CDR3 spans 15 amino acids. Germline V lookup: CDR1 MDHEN, CDR2 SYDVKM. The germline V and J ends were trimmed by 6 bases and 7 bases, with 19 bases remaining between them. DNA of the CDR3: TGTGCCAGCAGAAAACCTTCTACGGGGAGACAGCCCCAGCATTTT. This gives the protein CASRKPSTGRQPQHF.

This clonotype has a count of ten or more. This chain joins TRBV6-1 and TRBJ2-3; D may match TRBD1 or TRBD2 (5 bases each). Germline CDR1 MNHNS, CDR2 SASEGT. CDR3 length: 16 residues. V shed 7 bases and J shed 2 bases, with 19 bases lying between them. The CDR3 bases are TGTGCCAGCATCTACGGGTGGGGGTCGCCCACAGATACGCAGTATTTT. This codes for CASIYGWGSPTDTQYF.

This clonotype was detected ten times or more. V usage is TRBV3-1 and J usage is TRBJ1-1; 8 bases are shared with TRBD1. This CDR3 is built from 15 residues. CDR1 is LGHDT and CDR2 is YNNKEL in the germline V gene (reference sequence). V was pared by 3 bases and J by 5 bases, with 8 bases of the junction left unmatched. The CDR3: CASSQLMTGETEAFF. The CDR3 region has the DNA TGTGCCAGCAGCCAGCTCATGACAGGGGAAACTGAAGCTTTCTTT.

This chain joins TRBV13 and TRBJ2-3, with 12 positions matching TRBD2. Per germline, CDR1 PRHDT and CDR2 FYEKMQ (reference sequence). The CDR3 sequence is 18 residues long. V trimming: 0 bases; J trimming: 6 bases; junction bases outside the gene matches: 10. CDR3 in amino acids: CASSLGTSGRSVMDTQYF. The CDR3 DNA is TGTGCCAGCAGCTTAGGGACTAGCGGGAGAAGTGTTATGGATACGCAGTATTTT.

Here the CDR3 DNA reads TGTGCCAGTCGGACAGGGAAAAACATTCAGTACTTC. Its protein product is CASRTGKNIQYF. J is TRBJ2-4 and V is TRBV28, with 8 bases matching TRBD1. J lost 4 bases, V lost 9 bases, and 2 bases had no gene match. Germline V lookup: CDR1 MDHEN, CDR2 SYDVKM. The CDR3 extends over 12 amino acids.

The chain couples TRBV2 to TRBJ1-2; 7 bases match TRBD1. CDR3 length: 14 residues. CDR1 SNHLY and CDR2 FYNNEI come from the germline V gene. V was pared by 7 bases and J by 4 bases, with 9 bases of the junction left unmatched. The CDR3 loop is CASTRQGGSYGYTF. The CDR3 DNA reads as TGTGCCAGCACTAGACAGGGCGGGAGCTATGGCTACACCTTC. Full variable domain (rest looked up from reference TRBV2 and TRBJ1-2): EPEVTQTPSHQVTQMGQEVILRCVPISNHLYFYWYRQILGQKVEFLVSFYNNEISEKSEIFDDQFSVERPDGSNFTLKIRSTKLEDSAMYFCASTRQGGSYGYTFGSGTRLTVV.

This clonotype was seen many times. This chain uses TRBV19 with TRBJ1-1; a weak D match, TRBD1 (6 bases). Germline loops: CDR1 LNHDA, CDR2 SQIVND (reference sequence). Trimming shortened V by 3 bases and J by 3 bases, and 14 bases separated the two germline ends. This CDR3 region has 15 residues. CDR3 sequence (DNA): TGTGCCAGTAGTATGGGGGCAGGGGCCCACACTGAAGCTTTCTTT. Encoded protein: CASSMGAGAHTEAFF. Complete variable domain (other parts from reference TRBV19 and TRBJ1-1): DGGITQSPKYLFRKEGQNVTLSCEQNLNHDAMYWYRQDPGQGLRLIYYSQIVNDFQKGDIAEGYSVSREKKESFPLTVTSAQKNPTAFYLCASSMGAGAHTEAFFGQGTRLTVV.

V is TRBV19 and J is TRBJ2-4; possibly TRBD1 or TRBD2 for D (5 bases each). Germline CDR1 is LNHDA and CDR2 is SQIVND (reference sequence). The CDR3 consists of 14 residues. CDR3 residues: CATRGVMAKNIQYF. CDR3 bases: TGTGCGACGCGAGGGGTGATGGCCAAAAACATTCAGTACTTC.

This clonotype came up many times. The chain has TRBV30 and TRBJ1-1; possibly TRBD1 for D (6 bases). Germline V gene lookup returns CDR1 GTSNPN and CDR2 SVGIG (reference sequence). The V gene lost 2 bases and the J gene lost 11 bases, with 15 bases spanning the gap. This CDR3 region has 12 residues. CDR3 bases: TGTGCCTGGAGTCTCAGGGGCGCGGCGGCTTTCTTT. It specifies CAWSLRGAAAFF.

This clonotype was seen repeatedly, ten times or more. This chain connects TRBV2 to TRBJ1-1; 10 bases match TRBD1. Germline V gene data show CDR1 as SNHLY and CDR2 as FYNNEI. This CDR3 contains 14 residues. V shed 6 bases, J shed 4 bases, and the junction held 5 bases outside the gene matches. The CDR3 reads CASRTGGYVTEAFF. The CDR3, as DNA: TGTGCCAGCAGGACAGGGGGCTATGTCACTGAAGCTTTCTTT. Together with reference TRBV2 and TRBJ1-1, the CDR3 gives the full variable domain: EPEVTQTPSHQVTQMGQEVILRCVPISNHLYFYWYRQILGQKVEFLVSFYNNEISEKSEIFDDQFSVERPDGSNFTLKIRSTKLEDSAMYFCASRTGGYVTEAFFGQGTRLTVV.

This clonotype was seen repeatedly, ten times or more. This chain joins TRBV12-3 or TRBV12-4 and TRBJ2-1; 9 nucleotides match TRBD1. After removal of 3 bases from V and 1 base from J, the junction contained 13 bases not matched to a gene. This CDR3 region has 19 residues. The CDR3 sequence is CASSFRPKHRGLSYNEQFF. The CDR3 coding sequence is TGTGCCAGCAGTTTCCGCCCGAAACACAGGGGGCTGTCCTACAATGAGCAGTTCTTC.

The chain is built from TRBV4-1 and TRBJ1-2, with D tentatively TRBD1 (6 bases). From germline, CDR1 is MGHRA and CDR2 YSYEKL. This CDR3 has 16 residues. With 4 bases removed from V and 4 bases from J, the gap between germline ends came to 19 bases. The CDR3 here is CASSRVTGRESYGYTF. The CDR3 DNA follows: TGCGCCAGCAGCCGAGTCACAGGGAGGGAAAGCTATGGCTACACCTTC.

The sample holds many counts of this clonotype. The chain carries TRBV28 and TRBJ2-1, with unresolved D. Trimming took 5 bases from V and 11 from J, leaving 7 bases between them. Germline V gene sequence: CDR1 MDHEN, CDR2 SYDVKM. The CDR3 contains 10 residues. In nucleotides, the CDR3 is TGTGCCAGCAGTGGGGTTAAGCAGTTCTTC. Translation gives CASSGVKQFF.